Below, one T cell receptor (beta chain) is given with its context. What it recognizes is unknown. With V trimmed by 2 bases and J by 6 bases, 11 bases remained unmatched. The germline V gene encodes CDR1 SGHTA and CDR2 FQGNSA. This CDR3 is 16 amino acids long. Original processing methods: After removing out-of-frame reads, 2,204,828 distinct TCRbeta sequences remained. Using immunoSEQ multiplex PCR, the repertoire was profiled, and TCRdb retains in-frame clones only, with some absent. V, J and clone size were drawn from that table, and D and trimming were deduced from the DNA. This table holds 55,000 to 80,000 clones, about 70% found once. This entry belongs to a study of memory CD4+ T cells and cytomegalovirus serostatus. About the research overall: This sample comes from healthy Belgian adults, eight or nine CMV seropositive, 24 seronegative.

The sort gate was single viable CD3+CD4+CD8-CD45RO+ cells for memory CD4+ T cells. Positive selection with CD4 microbeads enriched total CD4+ T cells. Study-wide findings and caveats: Suggested: most of the CMV-linked TCR signature lies in CD4+ memory cells.

J is TRBJ1-2 and V is TRBV7-2; TRBD1 matches 8 bases. This sequence originates from an adult in good health and CMV-seropositive. Sequenced: memory CD4+ T cells from blood. CDR3 nucleotide sequence: TGTGCCAGCAGCTTATTCTCATGGGACAGGACCGATGGCTACACCTTC. It specifies CASSLFSWDRTDGYTF. Based on the CDR3 plus reference TRBV7-2 and TRBJ1-2, the full variable domain is GAGVSQSPSNKVTEKGKDVELRCDPISGHTALYWYRQSLGQGLEFLIYFQGNSAPDKSGLPSDRFSAERTGGSVSTLTIQRTQQEDSAVYLCASSLFSWDRTDGYTFGSGTRLTVV.